This is a list of T cell receptor beta chains from one sample in a study of T cells after yellow fever vaccination. TCRdb reprocessed the 5' RACE reads with MiXCR, giving one entry per CDR3 protein. Among hundreds of thousands of distinct CDR3 sequences, around 4% were seen once, and the ten largest hold 20% to 25%. Sequenced material: PBMCs, taken on the day of the yellow fever booster vaccination. These receptors were obtained from a young man who received the YFV17D yellow fever vaccine. The CDR3 runs from the conserved cysteine through the conserved F or W. D genes are given only for firm matches. Clone size appears in some rows only: once, few, many, or a class for an expanded clone.

J gene | clone size | V gene | CDR3 length | D gene | CDR3 DNA | CDR3 protein
TRBJ2-1 | few | TRBV9 | 14 | NA | TGTGCCAGCAGCGTAGGGGCTGGGAACAATGAGCAGTTCTTC | CASSVGAGNNEQFF
TRBJ2-1 | many | TRBV5-1 | 13 | NA | TGCGCCAGCAGCTTCGGCGCGGGGTATGAGCAGTTCTTC | CASSFGAGYEQFF
TRBJ2-2 | many | TRBV5-1 | 17 | NA | TGCGCCAGCAGCAGGGGTACCGGACCGCGAGGCACCGGGGAGCTGTTTTTT | CASSRGTGPRGTGELFF
TRBJ2-4 | few | TRBV5-1 | 14 | TRBD2 | TGCGCCAGCAGCTTCACTAGCGGGGTTAACATTCAGTACTTC | CASSFTSGVNIQYF
TRBJ1-1 | many | TRBV4-1 | 18 | NA | TGCGCCAGCAGCCAAGATTCCGGCAGGACCTTTATGAACACTGAAGCTTTCTTT | CASSQDSGRTFMNTEAFF
TRBJ1-1 | many | TRBV5-1 | 13 | NA | TGCGCCAGCAGCTTGGATCCGACAGCTGAAGCTTTCTTT | CASSLDPTAEAFF
TRBJ1-2 | many | TRBV4-1 | 15 | NA | TGCGCCAGCAGCCAAGGCCGAGCAGGGGCTGATGGCTACACCTTC | CASSQGRAGADGYTF
TRBJ2-1 | few | TRBV19 | 19 | NA | TGTGCCAGTAGGGAGGAACGTACGTCAGGAGCAACACCCTACAATGAGCAGTTCTTC | CASREERTSGATPYNEQFF
TRBJ2-3 | few | TRBV6-5 | 15 | TRBD1 | TGTGCCAGCAGGGCCTACAGGGGCGGCACAGATACGCAGTATTTT | CASRAYRGGTDTQYF
TRBJ1-1 | NA | TRBV5-1 | 13 | NA | TGCGCCAGCAGCTTGGACCATCGGGCTGAAGCTTTCTTT | CASSLDHRAEAFF
TRBJ1-4 | few | TRBV9 | 12 | NA | TGTGCCAGCAGCGTAACGGATGAAAAACTGTTTTTT | CASSVTDEKLFF
TRBJ2-7 | NA | TRBV20-1 | 15 | NA | TGCAGTGCTAGAGAGCCACAGGGAGGGCAATACGAGCAGTACTTC | CSAREPQGGQYEQYF
TRBJ2-5 | many | TRBV5-1 | 15 | TRBD2 | TGCGCCAGCAGCTTGGCCCAGGGACTAGGAGAGACCCAGTACTTC | CASSLAQGLGETQYF
TRBJ2-7 | many | TRBV27 | 14 | NA | TGTGCCAGCAGTTGGGGCAGTAACTCCTACGAGCAGTACTTC | CASSWGSNSYEQYF
TRBJ1-4 | few | TRBV20-1 | 14 | NA | TGCAGTGCTAGAACTGGAGGGTCTAATGAAAAACTGTTTTTT | CSARTGGSNEKLFF